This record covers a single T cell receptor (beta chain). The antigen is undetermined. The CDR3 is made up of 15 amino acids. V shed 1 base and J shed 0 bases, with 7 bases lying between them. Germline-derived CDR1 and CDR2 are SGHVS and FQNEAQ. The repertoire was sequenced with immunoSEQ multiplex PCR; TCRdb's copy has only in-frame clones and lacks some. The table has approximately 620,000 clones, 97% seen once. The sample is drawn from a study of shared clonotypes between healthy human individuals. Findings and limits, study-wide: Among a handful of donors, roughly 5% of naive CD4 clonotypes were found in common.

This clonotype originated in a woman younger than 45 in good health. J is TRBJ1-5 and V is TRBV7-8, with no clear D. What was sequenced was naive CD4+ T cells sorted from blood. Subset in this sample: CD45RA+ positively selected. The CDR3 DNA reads TGTGCCAGCAGCTTAGATACGTATAGCAATCAGCCCCAGCATTTT. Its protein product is CASSLDTYSNQPQHF.